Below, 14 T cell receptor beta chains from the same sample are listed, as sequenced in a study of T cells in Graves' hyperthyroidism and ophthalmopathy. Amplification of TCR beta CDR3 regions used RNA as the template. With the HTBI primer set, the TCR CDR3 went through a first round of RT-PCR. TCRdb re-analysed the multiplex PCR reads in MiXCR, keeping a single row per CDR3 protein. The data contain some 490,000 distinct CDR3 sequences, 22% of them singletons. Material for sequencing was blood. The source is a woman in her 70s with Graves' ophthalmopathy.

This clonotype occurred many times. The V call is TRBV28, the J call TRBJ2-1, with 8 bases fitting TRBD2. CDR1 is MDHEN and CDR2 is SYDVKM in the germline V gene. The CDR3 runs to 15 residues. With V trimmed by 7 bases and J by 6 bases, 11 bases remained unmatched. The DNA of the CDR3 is TGTGCCAGCACCGAGATAGCGGGAAGGGTCAATGAGCAGTTCTTC. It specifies CASTEIAGRVNEQFF.

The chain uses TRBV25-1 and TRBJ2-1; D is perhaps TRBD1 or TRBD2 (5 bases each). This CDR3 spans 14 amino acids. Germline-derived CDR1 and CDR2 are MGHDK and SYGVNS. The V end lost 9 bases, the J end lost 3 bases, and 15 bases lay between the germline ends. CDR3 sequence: CASNRDGNYNEQFF. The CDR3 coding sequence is TGTGCCAGTAACCGGGACGGCAACTACAATGAGCAGTTCTTC.

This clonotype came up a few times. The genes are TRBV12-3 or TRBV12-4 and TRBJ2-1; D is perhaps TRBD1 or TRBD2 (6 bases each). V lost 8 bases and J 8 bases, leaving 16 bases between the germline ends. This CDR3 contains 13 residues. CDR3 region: CASRGLPGDEQFF. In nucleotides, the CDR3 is TGTGCCAGCCGGGGGCTTCCAGGGGATGAGCAGTTCTTC.

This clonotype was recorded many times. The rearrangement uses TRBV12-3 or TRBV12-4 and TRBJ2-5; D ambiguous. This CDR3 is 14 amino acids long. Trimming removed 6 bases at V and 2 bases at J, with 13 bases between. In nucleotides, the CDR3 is TGTGCCAGCAGAGAGCACGGTTTACAAGAGACCCAGTACTTC. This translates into CASREHGLQETQYF.

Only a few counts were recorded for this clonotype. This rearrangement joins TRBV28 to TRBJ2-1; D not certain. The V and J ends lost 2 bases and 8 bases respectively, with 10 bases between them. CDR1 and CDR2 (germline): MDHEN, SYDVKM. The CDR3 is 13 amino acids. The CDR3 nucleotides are TGTGCCAGCAGTTTAAACAGCTGGGATGAGCAGTTCTTC. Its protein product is CASSLNSWDEQFF.

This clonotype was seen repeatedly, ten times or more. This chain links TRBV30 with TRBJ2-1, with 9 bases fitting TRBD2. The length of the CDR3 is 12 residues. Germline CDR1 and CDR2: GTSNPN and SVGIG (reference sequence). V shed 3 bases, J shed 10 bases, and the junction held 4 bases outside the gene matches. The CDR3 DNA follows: TGTGCCTGGAGACTAGCGGGTGTAGAGCAGTTCTTC. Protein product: CAWRLAGVEQFF.

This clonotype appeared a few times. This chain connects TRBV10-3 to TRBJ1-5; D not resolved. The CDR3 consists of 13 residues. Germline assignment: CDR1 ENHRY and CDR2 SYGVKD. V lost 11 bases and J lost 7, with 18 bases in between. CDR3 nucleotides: TGTGCCTCCCAAGGATTGCAAGGGCAGCCCCAGCATTTT. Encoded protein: CASQGLQGQPQHF.

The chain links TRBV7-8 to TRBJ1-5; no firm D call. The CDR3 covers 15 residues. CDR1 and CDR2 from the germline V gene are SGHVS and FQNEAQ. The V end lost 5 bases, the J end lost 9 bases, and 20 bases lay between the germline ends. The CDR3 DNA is TGTGCCAGCAGCCAAGGAGGCCTTGTGTTGAGGCCCCAGCATTTT. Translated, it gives CASSQGGLVLRPQHF.

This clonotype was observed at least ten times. In DNA form, the CDR3 reads TGTGCCAGCAGTGAAGGGCTAGCGGGAGATACGCAGTATTTT. Amino acids: CASSEGLAGDTQYF. The V call is TRBV2, the J call TRBJ2-3; TRBD2 agrees at 8 bases. Looked up from germline, CDR1 is SNHLY and CDR2 is FYNNEI. V lost 1 base and J lost 5; bases outside the gene matches: 2. This CDR3 spans 14 amino acids.

CDR3 loop: CASSKSRDYNSPLHF. In nucleotides, the CDR3 is TGCGCCAGCAGCAAGTCGCGCGACTATAATTCACCCCTCCACTTT. The chain recombines TRBV10-2 with TRBJ1-6; D ambiguous. Germline V gene lookup returns CDR1 WSHSY and CDR2 SAAADI. CDR3 length: 15 residues. Trimming stripped 6 bases from V and 3 bases from J, with 12 bases between.

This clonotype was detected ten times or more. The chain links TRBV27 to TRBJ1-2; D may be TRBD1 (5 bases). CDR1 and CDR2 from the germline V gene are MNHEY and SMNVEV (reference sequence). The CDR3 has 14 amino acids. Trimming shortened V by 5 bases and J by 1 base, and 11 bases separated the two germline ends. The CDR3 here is CASSTREVNYGYTF. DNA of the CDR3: TGTGCCAGCAGTACCAGGGAAGTTAACTATGGCTACACCTTC.

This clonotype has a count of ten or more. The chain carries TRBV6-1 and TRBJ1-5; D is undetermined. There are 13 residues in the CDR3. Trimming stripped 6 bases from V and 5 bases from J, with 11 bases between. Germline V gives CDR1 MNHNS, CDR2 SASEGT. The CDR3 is CASSERVDQPQHF. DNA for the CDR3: TGTGCCAGCAGCGAAAGGGTTGATCAGCCCCAGCATTTT.

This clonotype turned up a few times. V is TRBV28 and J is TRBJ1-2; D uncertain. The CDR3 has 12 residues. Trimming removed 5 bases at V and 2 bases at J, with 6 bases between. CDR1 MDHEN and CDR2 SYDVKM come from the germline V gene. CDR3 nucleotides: TGTGCCAGCAGTAAAGGGAACTATGGCTACACCTTC. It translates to CASSKGNYGYTF.

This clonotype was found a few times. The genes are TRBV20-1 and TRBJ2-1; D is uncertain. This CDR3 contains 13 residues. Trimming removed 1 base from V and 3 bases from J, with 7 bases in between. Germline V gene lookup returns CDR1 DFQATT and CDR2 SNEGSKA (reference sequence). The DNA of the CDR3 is TGCAGTGCTAGAGTGCCCTACTACAATGAGCAGTTCTTC. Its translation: CSARVPYYNEQFF.